Detailed here is one TCR beta chain. Its antigen is undetermined. This sample is part of a study of early T cells in non-severe SARS-CoV-2 infection. Whole-study context: Unsorted whole-blood RNA was sequenced in bulk, leaving chains unpaired. The study's findings and limits: The matching step, a VDJdb search, favored anti-spike CD8 responses and missed private and CD4 specificities.

Via MiXCR, TCRdb re-called the 5' RACE reads, giving one row per CDR3 protein. The sample includes about 56,000 distinct CDR3 sequences, roughly 16% of them seen just once. The receptor was isolated from an adult who was a healthcare worker with PCR-confirmed SARS-CoV-2 infection or an uninfected control (not recorded which). The sequencing used whole blood, collected at baseline.

The CDR3 here is CASSPDYNYGYTF. The CDR3 DNA is TGTGCCAGCAGTCCCGACTATAACTATGGCTACACCTTC. The chain joins TRBV6-5 to TRBJ1-2; D is ambiguous. Trimming shortened V by 5 bases and J by 1 base, and 8 bases separated the two germline ends. The germline V gene encodes CDR1 MNHEY and CDR2 SVGAGI. This CDR3 has 13 residues.